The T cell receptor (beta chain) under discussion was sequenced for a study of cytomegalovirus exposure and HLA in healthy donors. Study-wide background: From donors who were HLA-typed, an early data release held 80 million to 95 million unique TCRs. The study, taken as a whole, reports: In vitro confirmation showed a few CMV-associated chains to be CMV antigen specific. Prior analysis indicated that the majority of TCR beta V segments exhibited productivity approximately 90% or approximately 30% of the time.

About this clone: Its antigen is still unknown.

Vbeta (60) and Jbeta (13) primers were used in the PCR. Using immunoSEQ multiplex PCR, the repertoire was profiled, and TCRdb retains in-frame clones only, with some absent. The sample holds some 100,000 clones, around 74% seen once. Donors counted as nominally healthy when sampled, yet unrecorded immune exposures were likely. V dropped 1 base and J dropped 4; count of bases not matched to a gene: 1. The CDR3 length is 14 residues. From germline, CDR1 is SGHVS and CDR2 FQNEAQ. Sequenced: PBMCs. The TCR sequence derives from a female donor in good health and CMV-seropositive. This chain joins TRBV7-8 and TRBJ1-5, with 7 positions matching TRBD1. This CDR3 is CASSLGRGNQPQHF. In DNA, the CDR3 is TGTGCCAGCAGCTTAGGCAGGGGGAATCAGCCCCAGCATTTT.